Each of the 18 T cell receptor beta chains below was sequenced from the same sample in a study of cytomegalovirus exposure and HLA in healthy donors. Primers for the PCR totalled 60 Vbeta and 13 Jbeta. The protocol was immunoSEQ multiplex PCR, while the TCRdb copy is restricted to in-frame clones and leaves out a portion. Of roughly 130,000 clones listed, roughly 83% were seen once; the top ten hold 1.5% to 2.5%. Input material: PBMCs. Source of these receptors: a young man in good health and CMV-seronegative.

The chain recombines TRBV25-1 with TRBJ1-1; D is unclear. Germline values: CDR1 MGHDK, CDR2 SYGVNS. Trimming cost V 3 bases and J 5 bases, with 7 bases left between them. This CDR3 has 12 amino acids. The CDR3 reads CASSDLGTEAFF. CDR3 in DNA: TGTGCCAGCAGTGATCTAGGAACTGAAGCTTTCTTT.

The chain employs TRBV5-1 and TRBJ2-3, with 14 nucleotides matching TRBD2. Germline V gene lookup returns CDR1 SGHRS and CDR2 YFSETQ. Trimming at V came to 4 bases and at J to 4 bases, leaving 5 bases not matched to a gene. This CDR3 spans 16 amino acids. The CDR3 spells CASSRTSGRLADTQYF. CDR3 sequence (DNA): TGCGCCAGCAGCAGGACTAGCGGGAGGTTGGCAGATACGCAGTATTTT.

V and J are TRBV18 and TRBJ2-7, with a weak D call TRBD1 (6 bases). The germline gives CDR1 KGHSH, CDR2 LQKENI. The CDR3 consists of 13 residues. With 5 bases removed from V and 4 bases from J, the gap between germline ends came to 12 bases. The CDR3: CASSDTGIYEQYV. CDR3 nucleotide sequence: TGTGCCAGCTCAGACACAGGGATTTACGAGCAGTACGTC.

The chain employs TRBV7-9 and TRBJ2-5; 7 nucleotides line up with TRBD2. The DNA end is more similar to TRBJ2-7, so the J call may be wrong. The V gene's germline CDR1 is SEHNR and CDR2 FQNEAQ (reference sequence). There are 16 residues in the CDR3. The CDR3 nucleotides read TGTGCCAGCAGCCACGTGGCGGGAGTTAGGTCCTACGAGCAGTACTTC. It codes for CASSHVAGVRSYEQYF.

CDR3 sequence reads: CASSLTRTAAEKLFF. CDR3 in DNA: TGTGCCAGCAGCTTAACCAGGACAGCGGCTGAAAAACTGTTTTTT. J is TRBJ1-4 and V is TRBV11-2, with D possibly being TRBD1 (6 bases). The CDR3 is made up of 15 amino acids. CDR1 is SGHAT, CDR2 FQNNGV, per germline. V was clipped by 2 bases and J by 7 bases, with 14 bases between them.

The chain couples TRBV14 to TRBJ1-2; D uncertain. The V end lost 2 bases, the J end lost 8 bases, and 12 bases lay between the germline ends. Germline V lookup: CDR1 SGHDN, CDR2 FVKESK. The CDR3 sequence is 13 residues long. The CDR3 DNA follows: TGTGCCAGCAGCCAACAGACAAGTCTGGGCTACACCTTC. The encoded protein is CASSQQTSLGYTF.

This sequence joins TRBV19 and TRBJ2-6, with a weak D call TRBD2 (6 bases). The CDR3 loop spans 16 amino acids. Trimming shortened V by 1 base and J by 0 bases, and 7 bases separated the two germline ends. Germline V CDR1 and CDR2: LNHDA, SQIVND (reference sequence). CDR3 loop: CASSIGGVSGANVLTF. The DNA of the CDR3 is TGTGCCAGTAGTATAGGGGGGGTCTCTGGGGCCAACGTCCTGACTTTC.

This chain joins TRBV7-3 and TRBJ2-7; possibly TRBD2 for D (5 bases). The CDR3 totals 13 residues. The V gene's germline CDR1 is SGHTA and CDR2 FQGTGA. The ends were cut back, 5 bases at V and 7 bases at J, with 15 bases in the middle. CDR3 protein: CASSLGLTSEQYF. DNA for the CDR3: TGTGCCAGCAGCCTAGGACTTACCTCTGAGCAGTACTTC.

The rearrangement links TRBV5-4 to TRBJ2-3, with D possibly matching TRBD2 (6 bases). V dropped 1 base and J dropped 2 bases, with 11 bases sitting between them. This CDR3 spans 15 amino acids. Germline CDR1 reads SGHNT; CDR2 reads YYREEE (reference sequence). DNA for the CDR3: TGTGCCAGCAGCTTGAAAGTAGCGGACACAGATACGCAGTATTTT. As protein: CASSLKVADTDTQYF.

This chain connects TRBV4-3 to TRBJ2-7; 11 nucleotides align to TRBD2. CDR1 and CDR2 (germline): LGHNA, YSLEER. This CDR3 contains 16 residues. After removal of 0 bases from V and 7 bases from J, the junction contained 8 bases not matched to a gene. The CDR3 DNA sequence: TGCGCCAGCAGCCAAGAAGGGACTAGCGGCCCCTGGGAGCAGTACTTC. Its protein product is CASSQEGTSGPWEQYF.

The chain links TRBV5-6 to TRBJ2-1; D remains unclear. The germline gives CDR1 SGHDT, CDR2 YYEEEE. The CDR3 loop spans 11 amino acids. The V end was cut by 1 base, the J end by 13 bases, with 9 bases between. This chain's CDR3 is CASSLKTVQFF. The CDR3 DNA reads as TGTGCCAGCAGCTTGAAAACGGTACAGTTCTTC.

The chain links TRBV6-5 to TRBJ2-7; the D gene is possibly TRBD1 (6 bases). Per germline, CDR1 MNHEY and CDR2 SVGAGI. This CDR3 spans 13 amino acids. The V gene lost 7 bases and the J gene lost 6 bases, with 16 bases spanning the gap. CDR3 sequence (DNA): TGTGCCAGCACTCCGAGTTGGGGGCGCGAGCAGTACTTC. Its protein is CASTPSWGREQYF.

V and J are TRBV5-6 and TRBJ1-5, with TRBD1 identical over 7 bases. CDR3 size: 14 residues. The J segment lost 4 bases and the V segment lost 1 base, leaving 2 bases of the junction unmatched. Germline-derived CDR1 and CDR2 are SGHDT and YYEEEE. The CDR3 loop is CASSLRQGNQPQHF. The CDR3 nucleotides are TGTGCCAGCAGCTTGCGACAGGGAAATCAGCCCCAGCATTTT. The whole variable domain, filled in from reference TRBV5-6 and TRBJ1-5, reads DAGVTQSPTHLIKTRGQQVTLRCSPKSGHDTVSWYQQALGQGPQFIFQYYEEEERQRGNFPDRFSGHQFPNYSSELNVNALLLGDSALYLCASSLRQGNQPQHFGDGTRLSIL.

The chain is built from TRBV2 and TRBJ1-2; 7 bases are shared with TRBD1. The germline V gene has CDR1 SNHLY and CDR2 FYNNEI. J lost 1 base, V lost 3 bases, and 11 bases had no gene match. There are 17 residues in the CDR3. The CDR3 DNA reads TGTGCCAGCAGTGACCTTTCAGGGGGGACCTTTAACTATGGCTACACCTTC. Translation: CASSDLSGGTFNYGYTF.

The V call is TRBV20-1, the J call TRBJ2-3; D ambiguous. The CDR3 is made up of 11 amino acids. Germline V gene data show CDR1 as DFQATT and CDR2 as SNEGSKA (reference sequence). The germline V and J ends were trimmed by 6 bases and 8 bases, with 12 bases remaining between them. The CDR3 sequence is CSAPYRSTQYF. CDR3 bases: TGCAGTGCGCCCTATAGAAGTACGCAGTATTTT.

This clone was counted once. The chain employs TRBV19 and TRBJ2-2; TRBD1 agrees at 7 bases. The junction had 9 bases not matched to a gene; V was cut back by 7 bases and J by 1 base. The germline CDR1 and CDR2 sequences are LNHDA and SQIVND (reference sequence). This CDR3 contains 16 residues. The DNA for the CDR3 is TGTGCCAGTACTGATTTGGGGACAGAGAACACCGGGGAGCTGTTTTTT. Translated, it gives CASTDLGTENTGELFF.

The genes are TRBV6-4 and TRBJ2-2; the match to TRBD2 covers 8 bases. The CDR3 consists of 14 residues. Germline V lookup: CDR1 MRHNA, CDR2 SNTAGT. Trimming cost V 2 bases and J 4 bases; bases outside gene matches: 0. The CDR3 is CASSDGTSTGELFF. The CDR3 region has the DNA TGTGCCAGCAGTGACGGGACTAGCACCGGGGAGCTGTTTTTT.

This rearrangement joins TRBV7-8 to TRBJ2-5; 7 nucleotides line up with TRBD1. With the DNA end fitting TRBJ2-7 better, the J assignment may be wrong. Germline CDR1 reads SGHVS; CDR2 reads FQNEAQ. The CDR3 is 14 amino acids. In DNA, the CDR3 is TGTGCCAGCACCCCGGACAGGATCTCCTACGAGCAGTACTTC. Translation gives CASTPDRISYEQYF.